Shown below are 28 T cell receptor beta chains from a single sample sequenced in a study of T cell repertoires in cytomegalovirus infection (dated by TCRdb to between 2018 and 2020). Their cognate antigens are unknown. Per the publication, the treatment or condition label means: in vitro stimulation with specific CMV peptide epitopes to enrich CMV-specific T cells. Data came from an Illumina HiSeq 1500. TCRdb handled the public reads itself, with Q25 trimming in fastp and clone calling in MiXCR, and kept productive beta chains. Identical CDR3 proteins give one entry, which carries the most common genes and DNA. The sample table records about 830,000 distinct CDR3 sequences; approximately 29% of these occur just once. The ten biggest clones cover roughly an eighth of the sample. This material consisted of cultured CD8+ T cells from PBMCs, taken from culture after CMV antigen stimulation. Receptors originate from a human donor in good health (CMV status not recorded). Some clones in this sample may be carry-over from other donors' samples.

V usage is TRBV2 and J usage is TRBJ2-3; 7 positions agree with TRBD1. Looked up from germline, CDR1 is SNHLY and CDR2 is FYNNEI. The CDR3 runs to 15 residues. J gave up 3 bases and V 6 bases, and 9 bases lay outside the gene matches. The CDR3: CASRGTDRRTDTQYF. CDR3 bases: TGTGCCAGCAGAGGGACAGACAGAAGGACAGATACGCAGTATTTT.

In nucleotides, the CDR3 is TGTGCCAGCAACGGACAGGGGGCGTCTGAAGCTTTCTTT. Translating gives CASNGQGASEAFF. The V gene is TRBV6-2 or TRBV6-3, the J gene TRBJ1-1; 11 bases match TRBD1. The germline gives CDR1 MNHEY, CDR2 SVGEGT. This CDR3 contains 13 residues. V was pared by 7 bases and J by 6 bases, with 4 bases of the junction left unmatched.

In this sample, this clonotype turned up many times. The chain carries TRBV7-2 and TRBJ1-5; TRBD1 is a possible D gene (5 bases). Trimming took off 1 base at V and 10 bases at J, with 20 bases between the two ends. CDR1 and CDR2 (germline): SGHTA, FQGNSA. CDR3 length equals 16 residues. The CDR3 DNA sequence: TGTGCCAGCAGCTTAGAACTGGGGGTAGTGGGAAGACCCCAGCATTTT. Its protein is CASSLELGVVGRPQHF.

The chain recombines TRBV7-9 with TRBJ2-5; the D gene is possibly TRBD1 (6 bases). Between the trimmed V and J ends, which lost 8 bases and 0 bases, there was a span of 19 bases. Germline CDR1 is SEHNR and CDR2 is FQNEAQ (reference sequence). This CDR3 comprises 16 residues. The CDR3 region has the DNA TGTGCCAGCGCCGGGCTAACAGGGCTGTACCAAGAGACCCAGTACTTC. Protein sequence: CASAGLTGLYQETQYF.

The chain employs TRBV2 and TRBJ2-7, with 9 bases matching TRBD1. The CDR3 has 15 residues. Per the germline V gene, CDR1 is SNHLY and CDR2 is FYNNEI. The V segment lost 6 bases and the J segment 7 bases; nucleotides outside the gene matches: 13. Here the CDR3 reads CASSPGQGTQGEQYF. In nucleotides, the CDR3 is TGTGCCAGCAGCCCAGGACAGGGGACCCAGGGGGAGCAGTACTTC.

This clonotype was counted a few times. This chain uses TRBV28 with TRBJ2-3; D may be TRBD1 (5 bases). Germline CDR1 MDHEN, CDR2 SYDVKM. This CDR3 contains 16 residues. V lost 1 base and J lost 2, with 13 bases in between. CDR3 nucleotide sequence: TGTGCCAGCAGTTTATTGGTAGGGGATCCCACAGATACGCAGTATTTT. This encodes CASSLLVGDPTDTQYF.

The chain employs TRBV25-1 and TRBJ1-2; TRBD1 agrees at 7 bases. CDR1 is MGHDK and CDR2 is SYGVNS in the germline V gene. The CDR3 spans 14 residues. Germline trimming cut 5 bases from V and 4 bases from J; bases unmatched to any gene: 7. The CDR3 reads CASSTQGLSYGYTF. The CDR3 DNA sequence: TGTGCCAGCAGTACACAGGGGCTCAGCTATGGCTACACCTTC.

This chain joins TRBV7-9 and TRBJ2-7, with D maybe TRBD1 (6 bases). V was trimmed by 4 bases and J by 2 bases, leaving 18 bases between them. Germline V gives CDR1 SEHNR, CDR2 FQNEAQ (reference sequence). This CDR3 contains 16 residues. The CDR3 sequence: CASSSTWTAWTYEQYF. CDR3 nucleotide sequence: TGTGCCAGCAGCTCAACCTGGACAGCTTGGACCTACGAGCAGTACTTC.

This clonotype has a handful of counts. V usage is TRBV27 and J usage is TRBJ2-7; possible D gene TRBD1, 5 bases. The CDR3 sequence is 15 residues long. The germline V gene encodes CDR1 MNHEY and CDR2 SMNVEV (reference sequence). Trimming left V 2 bases short and J 2 bases short, with 13 bases between. CDR3 DNA: TGTGCCAGCAGTTTAATCTGGGGCCAAGCCTACGAGCAGTACTTC. Encoded protein: CASSLIWGQAYEQYF.

The sample holds a few counts of this clonotype. The gene calls are TRBV6-2 or TRBV6-3 and TRBJ1-1; D is perhaps TRBD1 (5 bases). The germline gives CDR1 MNHEY, CDR2 SVGEGT. The length of the CDR3 is 16 residues. Trimming left V 0 bases short and J 0 bases short, with 11 bases between. The CDR3 reads CASSYSERTLNTEAFF. The CDR3 DNA reads as TGTGCCAGCAGTTACTCCGAGAGGACATTGAACACTGAAGCTTTCTTT.

The rearrangement joins TRBV7-9 to TRBJ2-2; TRBD1 agrees at 7 bases. The V gene end was trimmed by 5 bases and the J gene end by 1 base; junction bases not matched to a gene: 7. Germline V lookup: CDR1 SEHNR, CDR2 FQNEAQ (reference sequence). The CDR3 length is 16 residues. This chain's CDR3 is CASSPRDRENTGELFF. The CDR3, as DNA: TGTGCCAGCAGCCCTCGGGACAGAGAGAACACCGGGGAGCTGTTTTTT.

V usage is TRBV14 and J usage is TRBJ1-2; 7 bases align to TRBD1. The length of the CDR3 is 15 residues. The ends lost 5 bases at V and 7 bases at J; junction bases unmatched: 13. The germline CDR1 and CDR2 sequences are SGHDN and FVKESK. CDR3 region: CASSAYSTGLGGYTF. The CDR3, as DNA: TGTGCCAGCAGCGCATACTCGACAGGGTTGGGTGGCTACACCTTC.

The rearrangement joins TRBV7-6 to TRBJ2-5; D unclear. From germline, CDR1 is SGHVS and CDR2 FNYEAQ. The CDR3 is 15 residues long. V lost 2 bases and J 4 bases, leaving 14 bases between the germline ends. The CDR3 DNA reads as TGTGCCAGCAGCTTATACGGCGGAAATTTAGAGACCCAGTACTTC. Protein product: CASSLYGGNLETQYF. The full variable domain, in which reference TRBV7-6 and TRBJ2-5 provide the parts outside the CDR3, is GAGVSQSPRYKVTKRGQDVALRCDPISGHVSLYWYRQALGQGPEFLTYFNYEAQQDKSGLPNDRFSAERPEGSISTLTIQRTEQRDSAMYRCASSLYGGNLETQYFGPGTRLLVL.

This clonotype came up a few times. The V and J genes are TRBV11-1 and TRBJ2-2; D perhaps matches TRBD1 (5 bases). In germline, CDR1 is SGHAT, CDR2 FQDESV (reference sequence). The V end was cut by 4 bases, the J end by 5 bases, with 8 bases between. This CDR3 has 13 residues. CDR3 sequence reads: CASSYRQTGELFF. For the CDR3, the DNA is TGTGCCAGCAGCTACCGACAGACCGGGGAGCTGTTTTTT.

This sequence joins TRBV27 and TRBJ2-3; 7 bases are a match to TRBD1. Trimming removed 3 bases from V and 1 base from J; junction bases left unmatched: 4. CDR3 size: 15 residues. CDR1 and CDR2 from the germline V gene are MNHEY and SMNVEV (reference sequence). The CDR3: CASSFLQGGTDTQYF. DNA for the CDR3: TGTGCCAGCAGTTTTCTGCAGGGGGGCACAGATACGCAGTATTTT.

This clonotype showed up just a few times. The rearrangement joins TRBV6-5 to TRBJ2-3, with a weak D call TRBD1 (5 bases). Germline CDR1 MNHEY, CDR2 SVGAGI. The CDR3 totals 16 residues. The V end lost 0 bases, the J end lost 2 bases, and 12 bases lay between the germline ends. The CDR3 spells CASSYSDMTVTDTQYF. CDR3 coding DNA: TGTGCCAGCAGTTACTCGGACATGACGGTCACAGATACGCAGTATTTT.

V usage is TRBV6-1 and J usage is TRBJ2-5; TRBD1 aligns across 12 bases. There are 18 residues in the CDR3. After removal of 0 bases from V and 1 base from J, the junction contained 6 bases not matched to a gene. The germline gives CDR1 MNHNS, CDR2 SASEGT. The CDR3 coding sequence is TGTGCCAGCAGTGAAGCGCCCCCGGGACAGGGGGCCCAAGAGACCCAGTACTTC. As protein: CASSEAPPGQGAQETQYF.

This clonotype was counted only a few times. The rearrangement joins TRBV6-6 to TRBJ2-1, with D possibly matching TRBD1 (7 bases). The germline V gene has CDR1 MNHNY and CDR2 SVGAGI (reference sequence). The germline V and J ends were trimmed by 2 bases and 4 bases, with 21 bases remaining between them. The CDR3 loop spans 18 amino acids. The CDR3 sequence: CASSYPQGGWRAYNEQFF. CDR3 in DNA: TGTGCCAGCAGTTACCCACAAGGGGGCTGGAGGGCTTACAATGAGCAGTTCTTC.

The rearrangement uses TRBV6-1 and TRBJ1-5; weak D call: TRBD1 (6 bases). Germline loops: CDR1 MNHNS, CDR2 SASEGT. V shed 3 bases and J shed 7 bases, with 13 bases lying between them. The CDR3 extends over 14 amino acids. The CDR3 sequence is CASSDWGGDQPQHF. In nucleotides, the CDR3 is TGTGCCAGCAGTGATTGGGGGGGCGACCAGCCCCAGCATTTT.

The table lists this clonotype with a count of one. The V call is TRBV29-1, the J call TRBJ1-5, with D hard to call. Between the trimmed V and J ends, which lost 2 bases and 5 bases, there was a span of 7 bases. The CDR3 is 12 amino acids. Germline V CDR1 and CDR2: SQVTM, ANQGSEA. The CDR3: CSVESGDQPQHF. In DNA form, the CDR3 reads TGCAGCGTTGAATCGGGAGATCAGCCCCAGCATTTT. The full variable domain, in which reference TRBV29-1 and TRBJ1-5 provide the parts outside the CDR3, is SAVISQKPSRDICQRGTSLTIQCQVDSQVTMMFWYRQQPGQSLTLIATANQGSEATYESGFVIDKFPISRPNLTFSTLTVSNMSPEDSSIYLCSVESGDQPQHFGDGTRLSIL.

Concerning this clonotype itself: One base away lies a much larger clone, so this may be a sequencing read error. The CDR3: CASSLEQSSYEQYF. The CDR3, as DNA: TGTGCCAGCAGCTTGGAGCAGAGCTCCTACGAGCAGTACTTC. This chain joins TRBV5-8 and TRBJ2-7; D unclear. The CDR3 runs to 14 residues. The V gene lost 0 bases and the J gene lost 0 bases, with 7 bases spanning the gap. The germline V gene has CDR1 SGHTS and CDR2 YDEGEE.

Remarks on this clonotype: Its ends do not fully match the called genes, so a read error is possible. The chain has TRBV27 and TRBJ1-1; TRBD1 might be the D (5 bases). The CDR3 is 13 residues long. Germline V CDR1 and CDR2: MNHEY, SMNVEV (reference sequence). DNA of the CDR3: TGTGTCAGCAGCCGAGGGGCAGGCTTTGAAGCTTTCTTT. This codes for CVSSRGAGFEAFF.

This chain joins TRBV15 and TRBJ1-1; D remains unclear. CDR3 size: 14 residues. CDR1 is LNHNV and CDR2 is YYDKDF in the germline V gene (reference sequence). V lost 0 bases and J 4 bases, leaving 9 bases between the germline ends. The CDR3 DNA sequence: TGTGCCACCAGCAGAGATGGGAGTGGCACTGAAGCTTTCTTT. Its translation: CATSRDGSGTEAFF.

At least ten counts were recorded for this clonotype. The rearrangement joins TRBV7-2 to TRBJ1-1; possible D gene TRBD1, 5 bases. The ends were cut back, 1 base at V and 11 bases at J, with 11 bases in the middle. The germline gives CDR1 SGHTA, CDR2 FQGNSA. This CDR3 comprises 12 residues. The CDR3 nucleotides read TGTGCCAGCAGCTTAGGTGGGGGGGTCGCTTTCTTT. Its translation is CASSLGGGVAFF.

The chain carries TRBV4-2 and TRBJ1-1; TRBD1 matches at 8 bases. The germline gives CDR1 LGHNA, CDR2 YNFKEQ. Losses at the gene ends were 8 bases for V and 11 bases for J; bases not matched to a gene: 10. The CDR3 loop spans 12 amino acids. For the CDR3, the DNA is TGTGCCAGCCTCACTGACAGGGGTAAGGCTTTCTTT. As protein: CASLTDRGKAFF.

The chain is built from TRBV10-3 and TRBJ2-7, with 11 bases fitting TRBD2. The V gene end was trimmed by 8 bases and the J gene end by 6 bases; junction bases not matched to a gene: 3. The V gene's germline CDR1 is ENHRY and CDR2 SYGVKD. This CDR3 comprises 12 residues. CDR3 nucleotides: TGTGCCATCCTCGGGACTAGCGGCGAGCAGTACTTC. It encodes CAILGTSGEQYF.

This chain uses TRBV7-2 with TRBJ2-7, with 10 bases fitting TRBD2. The CDR3 consists of 15 residues. The ends lost 5 bases at V and 2 bases at J; junction bases unmatched: 6. Looked up from germline, CDR1 is SGHTA and CDR2 is FQGNSA. The CDR3 here is CASSLLSGGAYEQYF. CDR3 sequence (DNA): TGTGCCAGCAGCCTACTGAGCGGGGGGGCCTACGAGCAGTACTTC.

The chain couples TRBV29-1 to TRBJ2-5, with 7 bases identical to TRBD2. The V segment lost 1 base and the J segment 13 bases; nucleotides outside the gene matches: 6. Per germline, CDR1 SQVTM and CDR2 ANQGSEA. The CDR3 consists of 11 residues. The CDR3 protein is CSVEVAQRGYF. The CDR3 DNA is TGCAGCGTTGAAGTGGCCCAGCGGGGGTACTTC. The full variable domain, completed using reference TRBV29-1 and TRBJ2-5, is SAVISQKPSRDICQRGTSLTIQCQVDSQVTMMFWYRQQPGQSLTLIATANQGSEATYESGFVIDKFPISRPNLTFSTLTVSNMSPEDSSIYLCSVEVAQRGYFGPGTRLLVL.